This T cell receptor beta chain derives from a study of technical replicates of blood from several donors. This table comes from immunoSEQ multiplex PCR, and its TCRdb copy is limited to in-frame clones, with some not included. The table shows roughly 68,000 clones, with 90% to 95% occurring only once. Germline lookup yields CDR1 LNHNV and CDR2 YYDKDF (reference sequence). Germline trimming cut 4 bases from V and 1 base from J; bases unmatched to any gene: 7. The CDR3 totals 17 residues. This TCR derives from a human donor in good health. Some clones in this sample may be carry-over from other donors' samples. The V call is TRBV15, the J call TRBJ2-7; 13 bases map to TRBD2. Input material: PBMCs. Written as DNA, the CDR3 is TGTGCCACCAGCAAAACACTAGCGGGAGGGCCGTCCTACGAGCAGTACTTC. This gives the protein CATSKTLAGGPSYEQYF.